Following are 6 T cell receptor beta chains from one sample sequenced in a study of OX40 agonist ivuxolimab in advanced cancers. Assay used: immunoSEQ multiplex PCR; TCRdb lists only in-frame clones, some missing. The data show fewer than 50,000 clones, approximately 80% seen once. The source material was CD4+ or CD8+ T cells sorted from blood, sampled in a trial of the OX40 agonist ivuxolimab. The receptors shown here come from an adult with an advanced solid tumor such as melanoma, head and neck, liver or kidney cancer.

V is TRBV27 and J is TRBJ1-2, with a weak D call TRBD1 (5 bases). V gave up 6 bases and J gave up 4 bases, with 15 bases separating them. Germline V gives CDR1 MNHEY, CDR2 SMNVEV (reference sequence). The CDR3 runs to 14 residues. The CDR3 nucleotides read TGTGCCAGCAGCCCCGGGACCCTGAGCTATGGCTACACCTTC. Translating it yields CASSPGTLSYGYTF.

The chain carries TRBV5-4 and TRBJ1-1; no definite D call. Germline values: CDR1 SGHNT, CDR2 YYREEE (reference sequence). The CDR3 contains 13 residues. Deletions cut 4 bases from V and 1 base from J, with 8 bases between. CDR3 loop: CASSPAGNTEAFF. For the CDR3, the DNA is TGTGCCAGCAGCCCGGCCGGGAACACTGAAGCTTTCTTT.

The chain has TRBV27 and TRBJ2-7, with 7 nucleotides matching TRBD1. This CDR3 contains 15 residues. J lost 7 bases, V lost 2 bases, and 11 bases had no gene match. In germline, CDR1 is MNHEY, CDR2 SMNVEV (reference sequence). CDR3 coding DNA: TGTGCCAGCAGTTTACGACAGGGCCCCCAGTCAGAGCAGTACTTC. Translating it yields CASSLRQGPQSEQYF.

The chain employs TRBV9 and TRBJ2-1, with D maybe TRBD2 (6 bases). This CDR3 comprises 16 residues. Germline V gene sequence: CDR1 SGDLS, CDR2 YYNGEE. Trimming cost V 0 bases and J 0 bases, with 10 bases left between them. The CDR3 nucleotides read TGTGCCAGCAGCGTAGAAGGGACTCCCTCCTACAATGAGCAGTTCTTC. This sequence encodes CASSVEGTPSYNEQFF.

Only a few counts were recorded for this clone. The chain is built from TRBV19 and TRBJ2-1; D may be TRBD2 (6 bases). This CDR3 comprises 16 residues. Germline values: CDR1 LNHDA, CDR2 SQIVND (reference sequence). V was shortened by 8 bases and J by 10 bases, with 27 bases between the two germline ends. Written as DNA, the CDR3 is TGTGCCAGTGCGGAACCGGGACTGGGATCATGGAGGGAGCAGTTCTTC. Its protein product is CASAEPGLGSWREQFF. Looking up the rest from reference TRBV19 and TRBJ2-1 gives the full variable domain: DGGITQSPKYLFRKEGQNVTLSCEQNLNHDAMYWYRQDPGQGLRLIYYSQIVNDFQKGDIAEGYSVSREKKESFPLTVTSAQKNPTAFYLCASAEPGLGSWREQFFGPGTRLTVL.

This clone showed up just once. This sequence joins TRBV7-8 and TRBJ2-5; D uncertain. This CDR3 spans 15 amino acids. In germline, CDR1 is SGHVS, CDR2 FQNEAQ. Trimming removed 5 bases at V and 5 bases at J, with 18 bases between. The CDR3 DNA reads TGTGCCAGCAGCCCTCTCGTACTCGCCGGGGAGACCCAGTACTTC. As protein: CASSPLVLAGETQYF.